A single sample gave rise to the 4 T cell receptor beta chains below, sequenced in a study of vaccination effects on CD4 cells after COVID-19. For these TCRs, the target antigens are not known. Pools of viral peptides were used by the ViraFEST assay to expand antigen-specific CD4+ T cells ahead of sequencing. Culture proceeded for roughly ten days, and CD4+ T cells were then isolated. In the vaccine recipients, nucleocapsid antibodies were negative and there was no prior SARS-CoV-2 infection. The protocol was immunoSEQ multiplex PCR, while the TCRdb copy is restricted to in-frame clones and leaves out a portion. The sample carries 25,000 to 35,000 clones, around 72% recorded once. The sample consisted of CD4+ T cells from PBMCs cultured with SARS-CoV-2 spike peptides, taken before COVID-19 vaccination. The source is a human donor who received a COVID-19 vaccine.

V usage is TRBV9 and J usage is TRBJ1-2; 9 bases match TRBD1. The junction had 15 bases not matched to a gene; V was cut back by 3 bases and J by 6 bases. Germline V lookup: CDR1 SGDLS, CDR2 YYNGEE. The CDR3 has 17 amino acids. CDR3 region: CASSEGTGPQGIDGYTF. For the CDR3, the DNA is TGTGCCAGCAGCGAGGGGACAGGGCCTCAAGGTATAGATGGCTACACCTTC.

The chain joins TRBV2 to TRBJ2-5; D unclear. Germline V CDR1 and CDR2: SNHLY, FYNNEI. The length of the CDR3 is 13 residues. The V and J ends lost 6 bases and 4 bases respectively, with 12 bases between them. Here the CDR3 DNA reads TGTGCCAGCAGATTGGTGGAAGGAGAGACCCAGTACTTC. It encodes CASRLVEGETQYF.

This clone was observed a few times. J is TRBJ1-2 and V is TRBV24-1; D unclear. Trimming removed 3 bases from V and 4 bases from J, with 2 bases in between. CDR1 is KGHDR, CDR2 SFDVKD, per germline. The CDR3 contains 11 residues. The CDR3 sequence is CATSDIYGYTF. The CDR3 nucleotides read TGTGCCACCAGTGATATCTATGGCTACACCTTC.

The rearrangement uses TRBV30 and TRBJ2-5, with TRBD2 matching over 7 bases. Germline assignment: CDR1 GTSNPN and CDR2 SVGIG (reference sequence). With 4 bases clipped from V and 1 base from J, the junction kept 6 bases outside the gene matches. This CDR3 has 14 residues. In nucleotides, the CDR3 is TGTGCCTGGAAGGCTAGCGGCATCCAAGAGACCCAGTACTTC. It translates to CAWKASGIQETQYF.